The 18 T cell receptor beta chains reported below all come from one sample, sequenced in a study of control samples from healthy donors and cancer patients. The method was immunoSEQ multiplex PCR; TCRdb's version includes in-frame clones alone and lacks a portion of them. The sample lists more than 95,000 clones; over 90% were seen once. What was sequenced was blood. These receptors came from a man aged 18-30 years in good health.

This chain joins TRBV30 and TRBJ1-1, with a weak D call TRBD1 (6 bases). The CDR3 runs to 15 residues. V was pared by 4 bases and J by 6 bases, with 21 bases between. The germline V gene has CDR1 GTSNPN and CDR2 SVGIG (reference sequence). CDR3: CAWKPSTTGYPEAFF. In DNA, the CDR3 is TGTGCCTGGAAACCCTCCACAACAGGGTACCCTGAAGCTTTCTTT.

This clone was seen once. The V and J genes are TRBV12-3 or TRBV12-4 and TRBJ2-5, with D hard to call. This CDR3 contains 11 residues. V lost 3 bases to trimming and J lost 5 bases, with 4 bases between them. CDR3 coding DNA: TGTGCCAGCAGTTTTCGGGAGACCCAGTACTTC. The encoded protein is CASSFRETQYF.

This clone was observed a single time. This chain uses TRBV19 with TRBJ2-7, with D perhaps being TRBD1 or TRBD2 (6 bases each). The CDR3 sequence is 15 residues long. V was trimmed by 3 bases and J by 4 bases, leaving 16 bases between them. From germline, CDR1 is LNHDA and CDR2 SQIVND (reference sequence). The DNA of the CDR3 is TGTGCCAGTAGTATCTCAGAGGGGGGTTTATACGAGCAGTACTTC. This sequence encodes CASSISEGGLYEQYF. The whole variable domain, filled in from reference TRBV19 and TRBJ2-7, reads DGGITQSPKYLFRKEGQNVTLSCEQNLNHDAMYWYRQDPGQGLRLIYYSQIVNDFQKGDIAEGYSVSREKKESFPLTVTSAQKNPTAFYLCASSISEGGLYEQYFGPGTRLTVT.

The CDR3 loop reads CATSRGLSGLATNEKLFF. The CDR3, as DNA: TGTGCCACCAGCAGAGGGTTAAGTGGACTTGCAACTAATGAAAAACTGTTTTTT. The gene calls are TRBV15 and TRBJ1-4, with no clear D. V was clipped by 1 base and J by 0 bases, with 15 bases between them. The CDR3 loop spans 18 amino acids. Per the germline V gene, CDR1 is LNHNV and CDR2 is YYDKDF (reference sequence).

The table lists this clone with a count of one. This chain links TRBV19 with TRBJ1-5; no definite D call. V shed 5 bases and J shed 7 bases, with 6 bases lying between them. The CDR3 runs to 11 residues. Germline lookup yields CDR1 LNHDA and CDR2 SQIVND (reference sequence). This chain's CDR3 is CASSRRQPQHF. In nucleotides, the CDR3 is TGTGCCAGTAGTCGCAGGCAGCCCCAGCATTTT.

The V call is TRBV9, the J call TRBJ1-6; 8 bases are a match to TRBD1. V was pared by 0 bases and J by 5 bases, with 10 bases of the junction left unmatched. The CDR3 extends over 18 amino acids. Germline CDR1 is SGDLS and CDR2 is YYNGEE. The CDR3 loop is CASSVGLGQGGDNSPLHF. DNA of the CDR3: TGTGCCAGCAGCGTAGGATTAGGACAGGGAGGAGATAATTCACCCCTCCACTTT. Full variable domain (outside the CDR3, taken from reference TRBV9 and TRBJ1-6): DSGVTQTPKHLITATGQRVTLRCSPRSGDLSVYWYQQSLDQGLQFLIQYYNGEERAKGNILERFSAQQFPDLHSELNLSSLELGDSALYFCASSVGLGQGGDNSPLHFGNGTRLTVT.

This clone was seen just once. The rearrangement joins TRBV3-1 (or the pseudogene TRBV3-2) to TRBJ2-7, with 8 bases fitting TRBD2. The junction had 14 bases not matched to a gene; V was cut back by 3 bases and J by 1 base. CDR3 length equals 18 residues. Germline loops: CDR1 LGHDT, CDR2 YNNKEL (reference sequence). The CDR3 region has the DNA TGTGCCAGCAGCCAGGCCCCCAGCGGGAGCGACGGGTCCTACGAGCAGTACTTC. Translated: CASSQAPSGSDGSYEQYF.

This sequence joins TRBV4-1 and TRBJ1-4; possible D gene TRBD1, 5 bases. Germline CDR1 MGHRA, CDR2 YSYEKL. V lost 0 bases, J lost 0 bases, and 17 bases lay in between. The CDR3 loop spans 19 amino acids. This CDR3 is CASSQDGARVRSTNEKLFF. The CDR3 DNA sequence: TGCGCCAGCAGCCAAGACGGGGCAAGAGTACGCTCAACTAATGAAAAACTGTTTTTT.

The chain's CDR3 is CASSVEAGGPVDTQYF. CDR3 bases: TGTGCCAGCAGCGTAGAGGCGGGGGGGCCGGTAGATACGCAGTATTTT. The V call is TRBV9, the J call TRBJ2-3; 9 bases map to TRBD2. The CDR3 covers 16 residues. Germline V gene sequence: CDR1 SGDLS, CDR2 YYNGEE. V lost 0 bases to trimming and J lost 5 bases; unmatched junction nucleotides: 7.

This clone was observed a single time. The chain uses TRBV18 and TRBJ1-1; D is ambiguous. With 2 bases removed from V and 2 bases from J, the gap between germline ends came to 6 bases. CDR3 length: 13 amino acids. Per the germline V gene, CDR1 is KGHSH and CDR2 is LQKENI. CDR3 region: CASSPNRNTEAFF. The DNA for the CDR3 is TGTGCCAGCTCACCAAACCGTAACACTGAAGCTTTCTTT.

The chain carries TRBV5-1 and TRBJ2-7; D ambiguous. The ends were cut back, 3 bases at V and 11 bases at J, with 18 bases in the middle. The germline CDR1 and CDR2 sequences are SGHRS and YFSETQ. This CDR3 has 13 residues. The CDR3, as DNA: TGCGCCAGCAGCTCCGAGGAAACCAAGGTGGAGTACTTC. Protein: CASSSEETKVEYF.

This chain joins TRBV14 and TRBJ2-7; D is ambiguous. Germline V gene lookup returns CDR1 SGHDN and CDR2 FVKESK. There are 12 residues in the CDR3. V gave up 3 bases and J gave up 1 base, with 4 bases separating them. CDR3 residues: CASSHGSYEQYF. CDR3 nucleotide sequence: TGTGCCAGCAGCCACGGATCCTACGAGCAGTACTTC.

V and J are TRBV6-5 and TRBJ1-2; 8 bases align to TRBD1. The germline V gene has CDR1 MNHEY and CDR2 SVGAGI. The CDR3 extends over 15 amino acids. V lost 4 bases to trimming and J lost 1 base; unmatched junction nucleotides: 5. CDR3 region: CASSSGGRFNYGYTF. CDR3 bases: TGTGCCAGCAGTTCAGGGGGCAGGTTTAACTATGGCTACACCTTC.

The genes are TRBV5-1 and TRBJ2-5, with D perhaps matching TRBD1 (5 bases). The V end was cut by 4 bases, the J end by 5 bases, with 15 bases between. The CDR3 extends over 14 amino acids. Germline CDR1 SGHRS, CDR2 YFSETQ. This chain's CDR3 is CASSPRTYGETQYF. The CDR3 DNA sequence: TGCGCCAGCAGCCCGCGGACATACGGGGAGACCCAGTACTTC.

The chain combines TRBV5-1 with TRBJ2-7, with D perhaps TRBD1 (6 bases). The V end was cut by 6 bases, the J end by 2 bases, with 12 bases between. This CDR3 region has 13 residues. Germline V gene lookup returns CDR1 SGHRS and CDR2 YFSETQ. The CDR3: CASTDREAYEQYF. The CDR3 coding sequence is TGCGCCAGCACGGACAGAGAAGCCTACGAGCAGTACTTC.

This clone was detected only once. The chain carries TRBV5-6 and TRBJ1-5; tentative D call: TRBD1 (6 bases). The germline V gene has CDR1 SGHDT and CDR2 YYEEEE. This CDR3 region has 12 residues. The V end was cut by 2 bases, the J end by 11 bases, with 11 bases between. CDR3 in amino acids: CASSLQGLAQHF. The CDR3 DNA follows: TGTGCCAGCAGCTTACAGGGACTGGCCCAGCATTTT. Using reference TRBV5-6 and TRBJ1-5 for the parts outside the CDR3, the full variable domain is DAGVTQSPTHLIKTRGQQVTLRCSPKSGHDTVSWYQQALGQGPQFIFQYYEEEERQRGNFPDRFSGHQFPNYSSELNVNALLLGDSALYLCASSLQGLAQHFGDGTRLSIL.

The CDR3 DNA follows: TGCAGCGTGGCTGGGCGGGGGTCAGATACGCAGTATTTT. As protein: CSVAGRGSDTQYF. The chain employs TRBV29-1 and TRBJ2-3; TRBD2 matches 7 bases. The germline CDR1 and CDR2 sequences are SQVTM and ANQGSEA. CDR3 length: 13 amino acids. The junction had 7 bases not matched to a gene; V was cut back by 6 bases and J by 4 bases.

This chain connects TRBV3-1 (or the pseudogene TRBV3-2) to TRBJ2-7; 7 bases line up with TRBD1. This CDR3 is built from 15 residues. Germline V gives CDR1 LGHDT, CDR2 YNNKEL (reference sequence). With V trimmed by 1 base and J by 2 bases, 5 bases remained unmatched. This chain's CDR3 is CASSQAGQTTYEQYF. The CDR3 DNA sequence: TGTGCCAGCAGCCAAGCGGGACAGACGACCTACGAGCAGTACTTC.